The 7 T cell receptor beta chains presented below share a single source sample, sequenced in a study of OX40 agonist ivuxolimab in advanced cancers. Method: immunoSEQ multiplex PCR; TCRdb's copy keeps in-frame clones and lacks some. The profile shows 40,000 to 45,000 clones, around 80% of them singletons. Sequencing was performed on CD4+ or CD8+ T cells sorted from blood, taken in a trial of the OX40 agonist ivuxolimab. The receptors here all came from an adult with an advanced solid tumor such as melanoma, head and neck, liver or kidney cancer.

This rearrangement joins TRBV28 to TRBJ1-2, with TRBD1 matching over 10 bases. The CDR3 is made up of 16 amino acids. CDR1 MDHEN and CDR2 SYDVKM come from the germline V gene. The trim removed 5 bases at V and 3 bases at J, leaving 9 bases unmatched. CDR3 DNA sequence: TGTGCCAGCAGTCCGACGACAGGGGGCGCGTACTATGGCTACACCTTC. This encodes CASSPTTGGAYYGYTF.

The chain is built from TRBV2 and TRBJ2-2; D unresolved. Germline lookup yields CDR1 SNHLY and CDR2 FYNNEI. V lost 7 bases, J lost 5 bases, and 14 bases lay in between. The CDR3 length is 14 residues. CDR3 sequence reads: CASTPRQSTGELFF. The CDR3 DNA is TGTGCCAGCACCCCGAGGCAGTCGACCGGGGAGCTGTTTTTT.

This rearrangement joins TRBV7-8 to TRBJ2-1; 8 bases are shared with TRBD2. The germline V gene encodes CDR1 SGHVS and CDR2 FQNEAQ. The CDR3 consists of 18 residues. J was trimmed by 3 bases and V by 5 bases; bases with no gene match: 15. The CDR3 protein is CASSLRPITSGFYNEQFF. The CDR3 region has the DNA TGTGCCAGCAGCCTGAGACCCATAACTAGCGGTTTCTACAATGAGCAGTTCTTC.

J is TRBJ2-3 and V is TRBV27, with no clear D. Looked up from germline, CDR1 is MNHEY and CDR2 is SMNVEV (reference sequence). The CDR3 is 13 amino acids. V lost 3 bases and J lost 2, with 6 bases in between. This chain's CDR3 is CASSFGVTDTQYF. In DNA form, the CDR3 reads TGTGCCAGCAGTTTTGGGGTCACAGATACGCAGTATTTT.

The chain recombines TRBV5-4 with TRBJ1-1, with unresolved D. Trimming removed 1 base from V and 1 base from J, with 8 bases in between. Germline V gene lookup returns CDR1 SGHNT and CDR2 YYREEE (reference sequence). This CDR3 is 14 amino acids long. CDR3 coding DNA: TGTGCCAGCAGCTTGCCCAGGACGAACACTGAAGCTTTCTTT. Protein product: CASSLPRTNTEAFF. The full variable domain, with the rest looked up from reference TRBV5-4 and TRBJ1-1, is ETGVTQSPTHLIKTRGQQVTLRCSSQSGHNTVSWYQQALGQGPQFIFQYYREEENGRGNFPPRFSGLQFPNYSSELNVNALELDDSALYLCASSLPRTNTEAFFGQGTRLTVV.

This sequence joins TRBV5-1 and TRBJ2-7, with TRBD2 identical over 7 bases. Trimming took 4 bases from V and 3 from J; bases not matched to a gene: 7. The CDR3 has 14 amino acids. Germline CDR1 SGHRS, CDR2 YFSETQ. Here the CDR3 reads CASSPGTTGYEQYF. Written as DNA, the CDR3 is TGCGCCAGCAGCCCCGGGACTACAGGCTACGAGCAGTACTTC.

The chain joins TRBV2 to TRBJ2-7, with D perhaps assigned TRBD1 or TRBD2 (5 bases each). V was shortened by 7 bases and J by 7 bases, with 11 bases between the two germline ends. The germline V gene has CDR1 SNHLY and CDR2 FYNNEI. The CDR3 has 11 amino acids. CDR3 coding DNA: TGTGCCAGCACCCGGGACGGTGAGCAGTACTTC. This encodes CASTRDGEQYF. The entire variable domain, with the rest obtained from reference TRBV2 and TRBJ2-7, is as follows: EPEVTQTPSHQVTQMGQEVILRCVPISNHLYFYWYRQILGQKVEFLVSFYNNEISEKSEIFDDQFSVERPDGSNFTLKIRSTKLEDSAMYFCASTRDGEQYFGPGTRLTVT.